The entry below gives a single TCR beta chain sequence along with its context. The sample is drawn from a study of blood T cell repertoires in COVID-19. Study in general: Acute and convalescent COVID-19 samples came from the United States, Italy and Spain. The cDNA or gDNA used as material had been derived from T cells, B-cell-depleted T cells, or PBMCs.

V lost 0 bases and J lost 0, with 6 bases in between. Germline-derived CDR1 and CDR2 are SGHAT and FQNNGV. CDR3 length: 16 residues. Clones were sequenced by immunoSEQ multiplex PCR, and TCRdb holds only the in-frame ones, with some missing. The table shows roughly 240,000 clones, with about 91% occurring only once. Recruits, aged about 18 to 100 years, lived in 20 to 30 US areas. Sequenced sample: PBMCs or T cells enriched from blood (not recorded which). The receptor comes from a woman aged 40-49 years with acute COVID-19. The chain joins TRBV11-2 to TRBJ1-6; D is ambiguous. The CDR3 region has the DNA TGTGCCAGCAGCTTAGACTGGAGCTCCTATAATTCACCCCTCCACTTT. It codes for CASSLDWSSYNSPLHF. The full variable domain, rest sourced from reference TRBV11-2 and TRBJ1-6, is EAGVAQSPRYKIIEKRQSVAFWCNPISGHATLYWYQQILGQGPKLLIQFQNNGVVDDSQLPKDRFSAERLKGVDSTLKIQPAKLEDSAVYLCASSLDWSSYNSPLHFGNGTRLTVT.